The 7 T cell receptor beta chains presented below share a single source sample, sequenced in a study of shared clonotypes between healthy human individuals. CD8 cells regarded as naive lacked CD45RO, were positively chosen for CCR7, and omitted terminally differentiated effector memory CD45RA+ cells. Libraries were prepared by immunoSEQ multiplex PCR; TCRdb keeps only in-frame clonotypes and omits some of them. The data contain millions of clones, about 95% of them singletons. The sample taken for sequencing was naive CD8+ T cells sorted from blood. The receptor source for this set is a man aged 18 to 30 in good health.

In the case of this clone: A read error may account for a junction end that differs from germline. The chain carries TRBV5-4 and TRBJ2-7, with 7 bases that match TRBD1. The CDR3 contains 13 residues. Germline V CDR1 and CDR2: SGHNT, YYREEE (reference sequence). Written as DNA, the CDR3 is TGTGCCAGCAGCCAGGACAGGATAGTACAGGGAGACTTC. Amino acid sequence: CASSQDRIVQGDF. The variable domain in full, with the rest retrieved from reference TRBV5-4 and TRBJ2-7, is ETGVTQSPTHLIKTRGQQVTLRCSSQSGHNTVSWYQQALGQGPQFIFQYYREEENGRGNFPPRFSGLQFPNYSSELNVNALELDDSALYLCASSQDRIVQGDFGPGTRLTVT.

The CDR3 here is CASSSYLSGRSSANTGELFF. The CDR3 nucleotides are TGTGCCAGCAGCTCATATTTATCGGGAAGAAGCTCAGCGAACACCGGGGAGCTGTTTTTT. The J gene is TRBJ2-2, the V gene TRBV9; D might be TRBD2 (5 bases). Looked up from germline, CDR1 is SGDLS and CDR2 is YYNGEE. V lost 4 bases, J lost 0 bases, and 25 bases lay in between. The CDR3 sequence is 20 residues long.

The CDR3 nucleotides read TGTGCCACCGACAGGTTCTACGAGCAGTACTTC. It encodes CATDRFYEQYF. The gene calls are TRBV21-1 and TRBJ2-7; the D segment call TRBD1 is taken from the table without a DNA check. TRBV21-1 is flagged as a pseudogene. The CDR3 contains 11 residues.

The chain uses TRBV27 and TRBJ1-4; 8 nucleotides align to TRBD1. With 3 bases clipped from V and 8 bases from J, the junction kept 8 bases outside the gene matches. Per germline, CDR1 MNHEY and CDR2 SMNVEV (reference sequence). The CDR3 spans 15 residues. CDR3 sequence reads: CASSFLGTGDEKLFF. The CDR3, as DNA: TGTGCCAGCAGTTTCCTCGGGACAGGAGACGAAAAACTGTTTTTT.

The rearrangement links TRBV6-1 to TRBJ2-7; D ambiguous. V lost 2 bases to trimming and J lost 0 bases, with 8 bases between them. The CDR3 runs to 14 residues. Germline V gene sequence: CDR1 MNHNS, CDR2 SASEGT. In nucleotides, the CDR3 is TGTGCCAGCAGTGAACTCAGGCACTCCTACGAGCAGTACTTC. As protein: CASSELRHSYEQYF.

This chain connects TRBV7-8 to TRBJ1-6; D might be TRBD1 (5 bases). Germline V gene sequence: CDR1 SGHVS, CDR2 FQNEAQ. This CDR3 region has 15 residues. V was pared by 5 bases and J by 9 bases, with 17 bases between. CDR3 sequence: CASSPTWQGGSPLHF. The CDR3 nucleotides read TGTGCCAGCAGCCCAACCTGGCAGGGCGGTTCACCCCTCCACTTT.

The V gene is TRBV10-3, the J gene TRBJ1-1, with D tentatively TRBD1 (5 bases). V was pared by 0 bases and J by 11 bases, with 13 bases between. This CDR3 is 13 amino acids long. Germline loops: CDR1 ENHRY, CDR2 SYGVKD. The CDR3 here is CAISESLGDDAFF. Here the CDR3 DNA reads TGTGCCATCAGTGAGTCATTAGGGGACGACGCTTTCTTT.